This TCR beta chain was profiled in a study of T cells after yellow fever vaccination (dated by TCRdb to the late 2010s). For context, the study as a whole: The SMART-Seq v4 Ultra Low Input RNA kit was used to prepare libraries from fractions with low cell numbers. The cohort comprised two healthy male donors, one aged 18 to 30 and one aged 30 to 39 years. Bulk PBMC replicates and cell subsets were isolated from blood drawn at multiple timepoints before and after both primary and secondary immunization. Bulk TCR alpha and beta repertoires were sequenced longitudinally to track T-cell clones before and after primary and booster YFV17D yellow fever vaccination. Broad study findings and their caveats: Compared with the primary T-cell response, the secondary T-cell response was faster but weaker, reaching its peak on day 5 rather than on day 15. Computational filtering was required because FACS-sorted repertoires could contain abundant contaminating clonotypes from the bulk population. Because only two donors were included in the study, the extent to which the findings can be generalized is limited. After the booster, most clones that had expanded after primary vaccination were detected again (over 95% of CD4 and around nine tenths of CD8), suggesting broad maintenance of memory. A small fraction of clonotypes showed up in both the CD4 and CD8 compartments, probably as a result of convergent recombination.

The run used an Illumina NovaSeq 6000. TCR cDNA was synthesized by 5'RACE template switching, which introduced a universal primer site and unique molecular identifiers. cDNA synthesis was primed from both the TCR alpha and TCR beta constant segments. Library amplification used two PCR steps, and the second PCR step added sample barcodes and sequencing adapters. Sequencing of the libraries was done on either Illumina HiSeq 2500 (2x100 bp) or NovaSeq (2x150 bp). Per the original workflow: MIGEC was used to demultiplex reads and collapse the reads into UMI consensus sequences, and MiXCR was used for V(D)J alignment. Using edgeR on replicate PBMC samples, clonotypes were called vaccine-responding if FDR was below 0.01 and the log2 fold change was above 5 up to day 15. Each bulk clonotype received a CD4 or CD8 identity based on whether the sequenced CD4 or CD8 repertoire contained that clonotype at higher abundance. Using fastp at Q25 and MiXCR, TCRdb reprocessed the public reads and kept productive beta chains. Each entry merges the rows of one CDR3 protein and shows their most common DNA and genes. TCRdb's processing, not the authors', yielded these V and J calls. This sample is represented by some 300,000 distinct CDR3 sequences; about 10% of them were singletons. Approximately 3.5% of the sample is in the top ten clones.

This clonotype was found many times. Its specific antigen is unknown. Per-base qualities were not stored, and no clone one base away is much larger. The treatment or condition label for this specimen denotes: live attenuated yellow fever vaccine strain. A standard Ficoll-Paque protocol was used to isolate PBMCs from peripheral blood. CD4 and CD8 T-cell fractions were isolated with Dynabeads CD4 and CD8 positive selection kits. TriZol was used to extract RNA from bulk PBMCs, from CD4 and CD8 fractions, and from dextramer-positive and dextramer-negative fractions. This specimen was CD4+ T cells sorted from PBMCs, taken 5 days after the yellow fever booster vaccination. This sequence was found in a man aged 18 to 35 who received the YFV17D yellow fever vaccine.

In nucleotides, the sequence is TGTGCCAGCAGCTCGGGCACTGAAGCTTTCTTT. It specifies CASSSGTEAFF. The rearranged segments are TRBV7-9 and TRBJ1-1; too little of a D gene remains to name it. From cysteine to phenylalanine, the CDR3 is 11 amino acids long. Only CDR3 DNA remains: 33 bases, in frame from the first base. Between the V and J ends, shortened by 4 bases and 4 bases respectively, the junction contains 4 bases. The germline V gene (reference sequence) sets CDR1 to SEHNR and CDR2 to FQNEAQ.